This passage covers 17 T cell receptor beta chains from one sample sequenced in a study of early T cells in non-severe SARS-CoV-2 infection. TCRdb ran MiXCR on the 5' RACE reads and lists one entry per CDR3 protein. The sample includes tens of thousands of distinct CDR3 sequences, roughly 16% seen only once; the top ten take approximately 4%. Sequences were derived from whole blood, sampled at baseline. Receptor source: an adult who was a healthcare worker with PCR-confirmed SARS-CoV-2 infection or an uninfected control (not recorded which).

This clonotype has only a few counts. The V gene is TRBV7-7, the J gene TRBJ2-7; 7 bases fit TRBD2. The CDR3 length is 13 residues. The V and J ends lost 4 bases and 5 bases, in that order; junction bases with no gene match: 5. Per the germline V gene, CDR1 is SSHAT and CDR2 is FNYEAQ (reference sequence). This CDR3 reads CASSSGLVNEQYF. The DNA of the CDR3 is TGTGCCAGCAGCTCCGGACTAGTAAACGAGCAGTACTTC. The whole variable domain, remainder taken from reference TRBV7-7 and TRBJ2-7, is GAGVSQSPRYKVTKRGQDVTLRCDPISSHATLYWYQQALGQGPEFLTYFNYEAQPDKSGLPSDRFSAERPEGSISTLTIQRTEQRDSAMYRCASSSGLVNEQYFGPGTRLTVT.

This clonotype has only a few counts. The CDR3 here is CASSPGTGLVTQHF. In nucleotides, the CDR3 is TGTGCCAGCAGTCCTGGGACCGGGTTAGTGACCCAGCATTTT. The chain has TRBV28 and TRBJ1-5, with D possibly matching TRBD1 (5 bases). This CDR3 is built from 14 residues. V lost 5 bases, J lost 11 bases, and 19 bases lay in between. Germline V lookup: CDR1 MDHEN, CDR2 SYDVKM.

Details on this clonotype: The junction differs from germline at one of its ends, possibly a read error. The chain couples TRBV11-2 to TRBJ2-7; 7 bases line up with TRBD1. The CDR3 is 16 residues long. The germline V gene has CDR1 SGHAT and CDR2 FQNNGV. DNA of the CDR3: TGTGCCAGCAGCCTAGACGGGACAGATGACTCCTACGAGCAGTACTTC. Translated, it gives CASSLDGTDDSYEQYF.

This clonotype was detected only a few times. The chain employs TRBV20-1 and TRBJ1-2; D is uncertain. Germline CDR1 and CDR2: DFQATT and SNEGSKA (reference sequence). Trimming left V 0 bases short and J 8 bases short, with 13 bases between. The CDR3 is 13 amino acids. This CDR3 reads CSARDGILGGYTF. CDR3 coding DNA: TGCAGTGCTAGAGATGGCATCCTCGGAGGCTACACCTTC.

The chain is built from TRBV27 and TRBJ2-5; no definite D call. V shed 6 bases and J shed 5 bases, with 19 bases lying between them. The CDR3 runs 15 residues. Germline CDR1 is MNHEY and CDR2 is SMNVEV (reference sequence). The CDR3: CASRDEGGGRETQYF. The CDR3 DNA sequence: TGTGCCAGCAGGGACGAAGGTGGCGGCAGGGAGACCCAGTACTTC.

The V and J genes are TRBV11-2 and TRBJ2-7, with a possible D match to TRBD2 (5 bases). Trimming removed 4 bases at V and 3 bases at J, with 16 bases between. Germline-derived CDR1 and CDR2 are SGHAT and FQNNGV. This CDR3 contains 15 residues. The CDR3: CASSSSSWRVYEQYF. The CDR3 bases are TGTGCCAGCAGCTCTAGCTCCTGGCGAGTCTACGAGCAGTACTTC.

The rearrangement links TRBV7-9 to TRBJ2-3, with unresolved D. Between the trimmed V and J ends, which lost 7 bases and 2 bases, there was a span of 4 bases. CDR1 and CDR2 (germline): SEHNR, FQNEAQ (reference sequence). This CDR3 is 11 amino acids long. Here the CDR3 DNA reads TGTGCCAGCACCAACACAGATACGCAGTATTTT. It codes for CASTNTDTQYF.

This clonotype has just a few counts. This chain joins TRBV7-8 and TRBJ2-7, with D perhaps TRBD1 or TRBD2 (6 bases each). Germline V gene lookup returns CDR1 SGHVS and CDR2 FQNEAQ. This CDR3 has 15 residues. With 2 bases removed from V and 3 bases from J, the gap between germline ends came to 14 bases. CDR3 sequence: CASSLSSGGLYEQYF. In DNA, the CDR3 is TGTGCCAGCAGCTTAAGTTCCGGGGGCCTCTACGAGCAGTACTTC. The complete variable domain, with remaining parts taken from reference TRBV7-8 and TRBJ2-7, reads GAGVSQSPRYKVAKRGQDVALRCDPISGHVSLFWYQQALGQGPEFLTYFQNEAQLDKSGLPSDRFFAERPEGSVSTLKIQRTQQEDSAVYLCASSLSSGGLYEQYFGPGTRLTVT.

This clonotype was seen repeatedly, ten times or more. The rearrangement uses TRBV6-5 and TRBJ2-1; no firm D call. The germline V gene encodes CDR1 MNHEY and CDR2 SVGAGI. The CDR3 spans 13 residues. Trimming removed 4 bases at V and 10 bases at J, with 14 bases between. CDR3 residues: CASSFLPPLEQFF. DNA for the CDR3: TGTGCCAGCAGTTTTCTTCCCCCGTTGGAGCAGTTCTTC.

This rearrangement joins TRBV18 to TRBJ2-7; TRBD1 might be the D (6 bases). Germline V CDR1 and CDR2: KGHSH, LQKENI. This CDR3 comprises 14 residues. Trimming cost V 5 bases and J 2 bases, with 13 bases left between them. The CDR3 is CASSGDKDTYEQYF. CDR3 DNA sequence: TGTGCCAGCTCAGGGGACAAGGACACCTACGAGCAGTACTTC.

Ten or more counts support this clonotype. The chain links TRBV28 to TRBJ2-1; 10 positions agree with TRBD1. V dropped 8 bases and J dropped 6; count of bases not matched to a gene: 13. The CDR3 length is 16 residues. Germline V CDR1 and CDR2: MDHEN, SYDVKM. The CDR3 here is CASWGRRDRGLNEQFF. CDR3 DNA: TGTGCCAGCTGGGGCCGCCGGGACAGGGGTCTCAATGAGCAGTTCTTC.

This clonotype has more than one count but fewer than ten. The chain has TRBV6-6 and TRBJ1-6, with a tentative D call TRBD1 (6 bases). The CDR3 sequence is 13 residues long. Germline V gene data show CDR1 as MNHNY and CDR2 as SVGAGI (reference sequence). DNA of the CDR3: TGTGCGGGGGGGCAGCAAACCAATTCACCCCTCCACTTT. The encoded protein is CAGGQQTNSPLHF.

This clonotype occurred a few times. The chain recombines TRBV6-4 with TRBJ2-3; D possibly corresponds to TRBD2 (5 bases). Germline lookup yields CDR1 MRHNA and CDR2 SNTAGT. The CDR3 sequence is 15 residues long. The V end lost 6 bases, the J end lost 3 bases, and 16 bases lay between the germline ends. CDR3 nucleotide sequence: TGTGCCAGCAGGCCTAGCTTAAGTACGACAGATACGCAGTATTTT. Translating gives CASRPSLSTTDTQYF.

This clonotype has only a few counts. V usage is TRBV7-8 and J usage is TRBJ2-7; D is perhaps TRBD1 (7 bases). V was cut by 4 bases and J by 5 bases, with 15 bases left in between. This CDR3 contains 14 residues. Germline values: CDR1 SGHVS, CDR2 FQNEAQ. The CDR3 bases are TGTGCCAGCAGCTCTAAGGGCAGGGGGGACGAGCAGTACTTC. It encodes CASSSKGRGDEQYF.

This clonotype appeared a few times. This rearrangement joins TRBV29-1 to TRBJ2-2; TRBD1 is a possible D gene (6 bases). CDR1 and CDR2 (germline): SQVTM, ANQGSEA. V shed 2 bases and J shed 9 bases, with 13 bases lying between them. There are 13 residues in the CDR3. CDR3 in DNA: TGCAGCGTTGAAAAGTTGACAGGCCGGGAGCTGTTTTTT. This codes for CSVEKLTGRELFF.

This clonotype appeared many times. DNA of the CDR3: TGCAGTGCTAGAAACAGGGACAATTACAATGAGCAGTTCTTC. The encoded protein is CSARNRDNYNEQFF. V and J are TRBV20-1 and TRBJ2-1; tentative D call: TRBD1 (6 bases). Deletions cut 2 bases from V and 4 bases from J, with 12 bases between. The CDR3 contains 14 residues. Looked up from germline, CDR1 is DFQATT and CDR2 is SNEGSKA (reference sequence).

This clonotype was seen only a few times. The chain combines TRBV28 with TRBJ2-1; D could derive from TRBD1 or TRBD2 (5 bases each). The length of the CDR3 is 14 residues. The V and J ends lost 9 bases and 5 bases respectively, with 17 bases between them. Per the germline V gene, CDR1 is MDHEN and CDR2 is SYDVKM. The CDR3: CASLPTGQHNEQFF. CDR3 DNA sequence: TGTGCCAGTCTACCTACGGGGCAGCACAATGAGCAGTTCTTC.